What follows describes a single T cell receptor beta chain. CDR1 is GTSNPN and CDR2 is SVGIG in the germline V gene (reference sequence). Trimming took 4 bases from V and 0 from J, leaving 10 bases between them. The CDR3 has 13 residues. This sample stems from a study of blood T cell repertoires in COVID-19. Overall study: PBMCs, B-cell-depleted T cells, or T cells provided the cDNA or gDNA that made up the material.

Only in-frame clones appear in the TCRdb table, and some are missing; sequencing was by immunoSEQ multiplex PCR. The sample holds 150,000 to 200,000 clones; nearly 90% are singletons and the top ten take 1.5% to 2%. The sequenced sample was peripheral blood. The chain combines TRBV30 with TRBJ2-7; perhaps TRBD1 as D (6 bases). This sequence originates from a man aged 18 to 29 who had recovered from COVID-19. The CDR3 protein is CAWTPGASYEQYF. Here the CDR3 DNA reads TGTGCCTGGACTCCAGGGGCCTCCTACGAGCAGTACTTC.